The 8 T cell receptor beta chains below come from one sample, sequenced in a study of T cells in tuberculosis. TCRdb keeps only in-frame clones here, not all; method: immunoSEQ multiplex PCR. The data show 35,000 to 40,000 clones, with about 94% seen just once and 9.5% to 13% held by the top ten. The specimen was PBMCs. These receptors were taken from a donor aged 5 to 30 with latent tuberculosis or without tuberculosis infection. Some clones in this sample may be carry-over from other donors' samples.

The J gene is TRBJ1-1, the V gene TRBV4-3; 7 bases fit TRBD1. The J segment lost 1 base and the V segment lost 0 bases, leaving 5 bases of the junction unmatched. Germline CDR1 and CDR2: LGHNA and YSLEER. The CDR3 is 16 amino acids. DNA of the CDR3: TGCGCCAGCAGCCAAGATCGAGGGACAGAGAACACTGAAGCTTTCTTT. Protein: CASSQDRGTENTEAFF.

The rearrangement uses TRBV2 and TRBJ1-3, with a weak D call TRBD1 (6 bases). The CDR3 is made up of 13 amino acids. V lost 9 bases, J lost 4 bases, and 13 bases lay in between. Germline V gene data show CDR1 as SNHLY and CDR2 as FYNNEI. DNA for the CDR3: TGTGCCAGGACAGGTGATGCGGGAAACACCATATATTTT. Translation: CARTGDAGNTIYF.

The V call is TRBV29-1, the J call TRBJ1-3; D perhaps matches TRBD1 (5 bases). The CDR3 covers 12 residues. Deletions cut 3 bases from V and 2 bases from J, with 5 bases between. Germline CDR1 SQVTM, CDR2 ANQGSEA. CDR3 sequence (DNA): TGCAGCGTTGAGACAGCTGGAAACACCATATATTTT. This translates into CSVETAGNTIYF.

The J gene is TRBJ1-6, the V gene TRBV7-8, with 7 positions matching TRBD1. In germline, CDR1 is SGHVS, CDR2 FQNEAQ. The trim removed 0 bases at V and 10 bases at J, leaving 3 bases unmatched. This CDR3 contains 14 residues. The CDR3 region is CASSLAGGDSPLHF. The CDR3 DNA is TGTGCCAGCAGCTTAGCAGGGGGCGACTCACCCCTCCACTTT.

V and J are TRBV5-1 and TRBJ1-2; D remains unclear. The CDR3 is made up of 14 amino acids. Trimming pared 4 bases from V and 1 base from J, leaving 11 bases between. Germline CDR1 is SGHRS and CDR2 is YFSETQ. CDR3 nucleotides: TGCGCCAGCAGCCTGGACGTCGGTAACTATGGCTACACCTTC. Its protein product is CASSLDVGNYGYTF.

The chain recombines TRBV5-1 with TRBJ1-1, with D hard to call. The germline CDR1 and CDR2 sequences are SGHRS and YFSETQ. The germline V and J ends were trimmed by 0 bases and 4 bases, with 7 bases remaining between them. This CDR3 is 13 amino acids long. The CDR3 sequence: CASSLDGPTEAFF. For the CDR3, the DNA is TGCGCCAGCAGCTTGGATGGGCCCACTGAAGCTTTCTTT.

The V call is TRBV18, the J call TRBJ1-1, with D tentatively TRBD1 (5 bases). The germline gives CDR1 KGHSH, CDR2 LQKENI. The V end was cut by 2 bases, the J end by 3 bases, with 13 bases between. CDR3 size: 15 residues. The CDR3 protein is CASSPDSSPYTEAFF. The CDR3 nucleotides read TGTGCCAGCTCACCAGACAGCTCACCTTACACTGAAGCTTTCTTT.

The chain combines TRBV4-3 with TRBJ2-7, with TRBD1 identical over 7 bases. J was trimmed by 3 bases and V by 0 bases; bases with no gene match: 8. Per the germline V gene, CDR1 is LGHNA and CDR2 is YSLEER. The CDR3 spans 16 residues. This CDR3 is CASSQEYRGLNYEQYF. The CDR3 DNA is TGCGCCAGCAGCCAAGAATACAGGGGCCTAAACTACGAGCAGTACTTC.